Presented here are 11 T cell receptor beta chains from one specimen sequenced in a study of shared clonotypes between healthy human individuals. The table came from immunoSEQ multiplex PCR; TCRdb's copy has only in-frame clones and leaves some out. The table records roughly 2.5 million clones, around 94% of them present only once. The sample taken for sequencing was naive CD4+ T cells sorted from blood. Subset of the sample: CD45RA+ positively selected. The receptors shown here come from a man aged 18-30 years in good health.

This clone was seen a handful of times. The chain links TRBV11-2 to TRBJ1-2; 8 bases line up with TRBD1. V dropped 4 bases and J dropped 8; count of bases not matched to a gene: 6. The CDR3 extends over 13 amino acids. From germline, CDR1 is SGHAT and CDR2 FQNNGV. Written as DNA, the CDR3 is TGTGCCAGCAGCTGGCAGGGGGCGCGGGGCTACACCTTC. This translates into CASSWQGARGYTF.

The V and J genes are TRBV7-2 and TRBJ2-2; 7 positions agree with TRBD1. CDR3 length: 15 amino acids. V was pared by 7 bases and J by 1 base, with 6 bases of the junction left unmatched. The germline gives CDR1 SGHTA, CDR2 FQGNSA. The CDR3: CASTSAGGNTGELFF. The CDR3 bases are TGTGCCAGCACTTCGGCAGGGGGGAACACCGGGGAGCTGTTTTTT. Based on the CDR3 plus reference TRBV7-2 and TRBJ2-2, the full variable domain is GAGVSQSPSNKVTEKGKDVELRCDPISGHTALYWYRQSLGQGLEFLIYFQGNSAPDKSGLPSDRFSAERTGGSVSTLTIQRTQQEDSAVYLCASTSAGGNTGELFFGEGSRLTVL.

CDR3 sequence reads: CASSLVTIKSGAKNIQYF. DNA of the CDR3: TGTGCCAGCAGCTTAGTGACTATTAAATCAGGCGCCAAAAACATTCAGTACTTC. This chain links TRBV7-2 with TRBJ2-4, with a weak D call TRBD2 (5 bases). CDR3 length: 18 amino acids. V lost 1 base and J lost 1, with 17 bases in between. CDR1 SGHTA and CDR2 FQGNSA come from the germline V gene.

CDR3 region: CASSKGGVPSHEQYF. In DNA form, the CDR3 reads TGTGCCAGCAGCAAAGGTGGGGTACCTTCCCACGAGCAGTACTTC. The rearrangement links TRBV21-1 to TRBJ2-7. TRBV21-1 is shown as a pseudogene. This CDR3 region has 15 residues.

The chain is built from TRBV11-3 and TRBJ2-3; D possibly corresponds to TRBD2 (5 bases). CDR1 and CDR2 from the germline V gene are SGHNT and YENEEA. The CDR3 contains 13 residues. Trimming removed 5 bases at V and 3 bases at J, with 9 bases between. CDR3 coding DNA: TGTGCCAGCAGCCACGGGGTAACAGATACGCAGTATTTT. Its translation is CASSHGVTDTQYF.

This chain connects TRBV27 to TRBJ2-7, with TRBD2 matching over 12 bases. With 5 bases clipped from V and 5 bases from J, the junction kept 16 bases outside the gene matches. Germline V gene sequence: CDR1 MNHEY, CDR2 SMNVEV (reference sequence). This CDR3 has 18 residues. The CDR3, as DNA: TGTGCCAGCAGTCCCCGGGCGTCTAGCGGGAGGGCCGGGGACGAGCAGTACTTC. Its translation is CASSPRASSGRAGDEQYF.

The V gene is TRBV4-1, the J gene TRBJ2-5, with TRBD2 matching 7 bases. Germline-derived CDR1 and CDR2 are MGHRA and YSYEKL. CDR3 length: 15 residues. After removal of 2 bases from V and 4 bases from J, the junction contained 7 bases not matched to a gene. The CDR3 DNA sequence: TGCGCCAGCAGCCAAACTAGCGTATCAGGAGAGACCCAGTACTTC. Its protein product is CASSQTSVSGETQYF.

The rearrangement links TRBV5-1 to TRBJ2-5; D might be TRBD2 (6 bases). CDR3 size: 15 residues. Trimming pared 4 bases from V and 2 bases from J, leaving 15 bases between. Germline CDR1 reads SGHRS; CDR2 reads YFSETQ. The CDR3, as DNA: TGCGCCAGCAGCCGCGGGGCTAGCCTACAAGAGACCCAGTACTTC. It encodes CASSRGASLQETQYF.

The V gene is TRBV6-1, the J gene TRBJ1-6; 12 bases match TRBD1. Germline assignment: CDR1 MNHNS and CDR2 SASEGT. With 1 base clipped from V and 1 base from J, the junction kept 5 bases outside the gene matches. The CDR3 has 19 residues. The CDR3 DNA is TGTGCCAGCAGTGAAGTGGGACAGGGGGCTTATTCCTATAATTCACCCCTCCACTTT. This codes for CASSEVGQGAYSYNSPLHF.

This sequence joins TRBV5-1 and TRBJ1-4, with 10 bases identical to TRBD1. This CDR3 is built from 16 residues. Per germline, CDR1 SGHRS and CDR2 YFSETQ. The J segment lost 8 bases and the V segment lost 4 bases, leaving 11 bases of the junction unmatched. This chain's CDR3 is CASSPVGQGQLEKLFF. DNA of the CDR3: TGCGCCAGCAGCCCGGTGGGACAGGGGCAATTAGAAAAACTGTTTTTT.

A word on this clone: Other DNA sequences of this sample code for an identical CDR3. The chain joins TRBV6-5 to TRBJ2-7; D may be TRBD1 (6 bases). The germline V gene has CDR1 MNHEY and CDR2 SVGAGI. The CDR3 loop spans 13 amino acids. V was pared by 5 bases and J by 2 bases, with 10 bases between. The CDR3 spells CASSRGQPYEQYF. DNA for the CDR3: TGTGCCAGCAGTCGAGGACAGCCCTACGAGCAGTACTTC.